This T cell receptor (beta chain) comes out of a study of blood T cell repertoires in COVID-19. Study summary: The origin of the acute and convalescent COVID-19 samples was the United States, Italy and Spain. The analysed material was cDNA or gDNA that came from T cells, B-cell-depleted T cells, or PBMCs.

Authors' methods: The assay estimated nucleated cells by amplifying reference gene primers. Here immunoSEQ multiplex PCR was the method, and the copy in TCRdb shows in-frame clones only, minus some. From that table come the V and J calls and clone size; the DNA was used to work out D and trimming. The profile shows 200,000 to 300,000 clones, more than 65% of them singletons. Germline CDR1 reads SGDLS; CDR2 reads YYNGEE. The germline V and J ends were trimmed by 1 base and 3 bases, with 5 bases remaining between them. The CDR3 covers 13 residues. The sample was peripheral blood. This chain links TRBV9 with TRBJ1-5; D unclear. This receptor was taken from a man in his forties or fifties who had recovered from COVID-19. The CDR3 loop reads CASSVSYNQPQHF. The CDR3 DNA reads as TGTGCCAGCAGCGTATCCTACAATCAGCCCCAGCATTTT.